These 32 T cell receptor beta chains originate from one sample sequenced in a study of beta chain features in type 1 diabetes. The investigators reverse transcribed all of the isolated RNA, so they sequenced expressed TCRB transcripts. Some clones are missing from TCRdb's copy, which holds only in-frame ones; the method was immunoSEQ multiplex PCR. The sample holds 240,000 or so clones, approximately 15% seen once. The study's findings and limits: All four CD4+ subsets from Type 1 diabetes patients carried moderately but significantly shorter TCRB CDR3s.

Their target antigens are unknown. The specimen was naive CD4+ T cells from blood. These receptors were obtained from a man under 40 with type 1 diabetes.

The rearrangement uses TRBV6-5 and TRBJ2-7; 8 nucleotides agree with TRBD2. V lost 0 bases to trimming and J lost 5 bases; unmatched junction nucleotides: 9. Germline-derived CDR1 and CDR2 are MNHEY and SVGAGI. The CDR3 consists of 16 residues. The DNA of the CDR3 is TGTGCCAGCAGTTACTCCGGGAGCGGGAGAAGGAACGAGCAGTACTTC. This codes for CASSYSGSGRRNEQYF.

This chain connects TRBV5-1 to TRBJ2-1, with a tentative D call TRBD2 (5 bases). Trimming stripped 5 bases from V and 0 bases from J, with 12 bases between. The CDR3 is made up of 15 amino acids. In germline, CDR1 is SGHRS, CDR2 YFSETQ. In DNA form, the CDR3 reads TGCGCCAGCAGACCACCCGGGGTCTCCTACAATGAGCAGTTCTTC. Its protein is CASRPPGVSYNEQFF.

In its sample, this clone was seen a few times. V and J are TRBV7-8 and TRBJ1-1; TRBD1 aligns across 7 bases. From germline, CDR1 is SGHVS and CDR2 FQNEAQ. The CDR3 contains 15 residues. Trimming took 5 bases from V and 4 from J; bases not matched to a gene: 10. This CDR3 is CASSPGRGRVTEAFF. The DNA of the CDR3 is TGTGCCAGCAGCCCTGGTAGGGGGCGGGTCACTGAAGCTTTCTTT.

This chain uses TRBV28 with TRBJ1-1; possibly TRBD1 for D (5 bases). The CDR3 has 14 residues. Germline assignment: CDR1 MDHEN and CDR2 SYDVKM. V lost 5 bases and J lost 5, with 15 bases in between. CDR3 protein: CASSPPQGGTEAFF. CDR3 bases: TGTGCCAGCAGTCCCCCCCAGGGAGGTACTGAAGCTTTCTTT.

The gene calls are TRBV5-1 and TRBJ2-7, with 10 bases that match TRBD1. Germline-derived CDR1 and CDR2 are SGHRS and YFSETQ. The V gene end was trimmed by 4 bases and the J gene end by 1 base; junction bases not matched to a gene: 8. The CDR3 covers 16 residues. CDR3 coding DNA: TGCGCCAGCAGCCCCCGGGGGGACAGGGGTTCCTACGAGCAGTACTTC. Translation: CASSPRGDRGSYEQYF. Full variable domain (remainder filled in from reference TRBV5-1 and TRBJ2-7): KAGVTQTPRYLIKTRGQQVTLSCSPISGHRSVSWYQQTPGQGLQFLFEYFSETQRNKGNFPGRFSGRQFSNSRSEMNVSTLELGDSALYLCASSPRGDRGSYEQYFGPGTRLTVT.

In its sample, this clone was seen a few times. The chain joins TRBV5-6 to TRBJ1-1; D gene unclear. Germline CDR1 is SGHDT and CDR2 is YYEEEE. This CDR3 region has 13 residues. Trimming took 2 bases from V and 11 from J, leaving 16 bases between them. This chain's CDR3 is CASSLSEVVGAFF. CDR3 bases: TGTGCCAGCAGCTTAAGCGAGGTGGTAGGCGCTTTCTTT.

This clone has only a few counts. V and J are TRBV11-2 and TRBJ2-7; the match to TRBD1 covers 9 bases. Per the germline V gene, CDR1 is SGHAT and CDR2 is FQNNGV. V shed 5 bases, J shed 4 bases, and the junction held 9 bases outside the gene matches. The CDR3 loop spans 15 amino acids. CDR3 DNA sequence: TGTGCCAGCAGCCGGGGGGACAGGGAGTTATACGAGCAGTACTTC. Translating gives CASSRGDRELYEQYF.

This rearrangement joins TRBV9 to TRBJ1-2; 8 positions match TRBD1. Trimming removed 7 bases from V and 7 bases from J; junction bases left unmatched: 3. Germline V gene lookup returns CDR1 SGDLS and CDR2 YYNGEE. CDR3 length: 11 amino acids. This CDR3 reads CASGQGSGYTF. DNA of the CDR3: TGTGCCAGCGGACAGGGAAGTGGCTACACCTTC.

This chain connects TRBV15 to TRBJ1-2, with D uncertain. The CDR3 runs 15 residues. The V end was cut by 2 bases, the J end by 1 base, with 11 bases between. In germline, CDR1 is LNHNV, CDR2 YYDKDF (reference sequence). In nucleotides, the CDR3 is TGTGCCACCAGCAGAACAGACGGATTTAACTATGGCTACACCTTC. Amino acids: CATSRTDGFNYGYTF.

V and J are TRBV9 and TRBJ1-4; tentative D call: TRBD1 (6 bases). Germline CDR1 is SGDLS and CDR2 is YYNGEE. There are 15 residues in the CDR3. The V end was cut by 4 bases, the J end by 7 bases, with 17 bases between. CDR3 bases: TGTGCCAGCAGCTCTAGGGGGAGGGAGAGTGAAAAACTGTTTTTT. Amino acid sequence: CASSSRGRESEKLFF. Full variable domain (remainder filled in from reference TRBV9 and TRBJ1-4): DSGVTQTPKHLITATGQRVTLRCSPRSGDLSVYWYQQSLDQGLQFLIQYYNGEERAKGNILERFSAQQFPDLHSELNLSSLELGDSALYFCASSSRGRESEKLFFGSGTQLSVL.

This clone was picked up a small number of times. V and J are TRBV15 and TRBJ1-4, with D unresolved. Germline assignment: CDR1 LNHNV and CDR2 YYDKDF (reference sequence). Trimming stripped 0 bases from V and 6 bases from J, with 14 bases between. CDR3 length equals 16 residues. The CDR3 DNA follows: TGTGCCACCAGCAGAGATCTGGCGGTGACGGATGAAAAACTGTTTTTT. Protein sequence: CATSRDLAVTDEKLFF.

In this sample, this clone turned up a few times. J is TRBJ1-2 and V is TRBV5-1; 7 bases match TRBD1. The V segment lost 4 bases and the J segment 1 base; nucleotides outside the gene matches: 7. The CDR3 extends over 15 amino acids. The germline CDR1 and CDR2 sequences are SGHRS and YFSETQ. DNA for the CDR3: TGCGCCAGCAGCATCGACAGGGAGGATAACTATGGCTACACCTTC. Encoded protein: CASSIDREDNYGYTF. Using reference TRBV5-1 and TRBJ1-2 for the parts outside the CDR3, the full variable domain is KAGVTQTPRYLIKTRGQQVTLSCSPISGHRSVSWYQQTPGQGLQFLFEYFSETQRNKGNFPGRFSGRQFSNSRSEMNVSTLELGDSALYLCASSIDREDNYGYTFGSGTRLTVV.

J is TRBJ1-6 and V is TRBV18; 8 bases line up with TRBD1. Germline CDR1 reads KGHSH; CDR2 reads LQKENI. With V trimmed by 6 bases and J by 6 bases, 13 bases remained unmatched. The CDR3 is 17 residues long. CDR3 sequence reads: CASSTSMLDRANSPLHF. DNA of the CDR3: TGTGCCAGCTCTACCTCCATGCTGGACAGGGCTAATTCACCCCTCCACTTT.

This sequence joins TRBV25-1 and TRBJ2-3; no reliable D call. CDR3 size: 11 residues. Germline CDR1 reads MGHDK; CDR2 reads SYGVNS. The V gene lost 5 bases and the J gene lost 6 bases, with 6 bases spanning the gap. DNA for the CDR3: TGTGCCAGCAGTTCCCGGGATACGCAGTATTTT. Translating it yields CASSSRDTQYF.

This clone has only a few counts. The genes are TRBV7-9 and TRBJ2-3; 7 bases are shared with TRBD1. V lost 5 bases to trimming and J lost 6 bases; unmatched junction nucleotides: 5. This CDR3 spans 13 amino acids. The germline V gene has CDR1 SEHNR and CDR2 FQNEAQ (reference sequence). CDR3 sequence (DNA): TGTGCCAGCAGCCTTTTGACAGGGGATACGCAGTATTTT. Translation: CASSLLTGDTQYF. Together with reference TRBV7-9 and TRBJ2-3, the CDR3 gives the full variable domain: DTGVSQNPRHKITKRGQNVTFRCDPISEHNRLYWYRQTLGQGPEFLTYFQNEAQLEKSRLLSDRFSAERPKGSFSTLEIQRTEQGDSAMYLCASSLLTGDTQYFGPGTRLTVL.

This chain uses TRBV27 with TRBJ2-7, with 8 bases matching TRBD1. Germline CDR1 MNHEY, CDR2 SMNVEV (reference sequence). The trim removed 6 bases at V and 0 bases at J, leaving 7 bases unmatched. CDR3 length equals 15 residues. CDR3: CASSRRTGYSYEQYF. CDR3 DNA: TGTGCCAGCAGCAGAAGGACAGGGTACTCCTACGAGCAGTACTTC.

The gene calls are TRBV6-5 and TRBJ2-1, with 9 nucleotides matching TRBD1. This CDR3 has 15 residues. Trimming at V came to 6 bases and at J to 1 base, leaving 4 bases not matched to a gene. Per germline, CDR1 MNHEY and CDR2 SVGAGI. The CDR3 DNA reads as TGTGCCAGCAGCCCCGGACAGGGGTCCTACAATGAGCAGTTCTTC. As protein: CASSPGQGSYNEQFF.

This clone has more than one count but fewer than ten. The chain uses TRBV11-2 and TRBJ2-1; TRBD2 agrees at 9 bases. Trimming cost V 0 bases and J 9 bases; bases outside gene matches: 9. The CDR3 is 16 amino acids. Germline values: CDR1 SGHAT, CDR2 FQNNGV. The CDR3 here is CASSLDRVAGAGEQFF. CDR3 bases: TGTGCCAGCAGCTTAGATCGTGTAGCGGGGGCCGGTGAGCAGTTCTTC. The full variable domain, its missing parts supplied by reference TRBV11-2 and TRBJ2-1, is EAGVAQSPRYKIIEKRQSVAFWCNPISGHATLYWYQQILGQGPKLLIQFQNNGVVDDSQLPKDRFSAERLKGVDSTLKIQPAKLEDSAVYLCASSLDRVAGAGEQFFGPGTRLTVL.

Concerning this clone itself: The same CDR3 arises from other DNA sequences in this sample as well. The CDR3 sequence: CASSPSGNSYEQYF. CDR3 bases: TGTGCCAGCTCACCGAGCGGGAACTCCTACGAGCAGTACTTC. The V and J genes are TRBV18 and TRBJ2-7; 7 bases agree with TRBD2. The germline CDR1 and CDR2 sequences are KGHSH and LQKENI. The CDR3 runs to 14 residues. The J segment lost 0 bases and the V segment lost 3 bases, leaving 2 bases of the junction unmatched.

The chain combines TRBV5-4 with TRBJ2-6; TRBD1 matches 8 bases. CDR3 length: 12 amino acids. Germline V gene sequence: CDR1 SGHNT, CDR2 YYREEE (reference sequence). V lost 4 bases and J lost 18; bases outside the gene matches: 9. The CDR3 spells CASSVPGQDETF. The CDR3 DNA is TGTGCCAGCAGCGTACCGGGACAGGACGAGACTTTC.

This clone was counted between two and nine times. The rearrangement uses TRBV5-1 and TRBJ2-1, with 8 bases matching TRBD2. The junction had 3 bases not matched to a gene; V was cut back by 4 bases and J by 0 bases. This CDR3 contains 15 residues. CDR1 is SGHRS, CDR2 YFSETQ, per germline. The CDR3 reads CASSPTSGSYNEQFF. The CDR3 DNA sequence: TGCGCCAGCAGCCCTACTAGCGGCTCCTACAATGAGCAGTTCTTC. Filled out from reference TRBV5-1 and TRBJ2-1, the complete variable domain reads KAGVTQTPRYLIKTRGQQVTLSCSPISGHRSVSWYQQTPGQGLQFLFEYFSETQRNKGNFPGRFSGRQFSNSRSEMNVSTLELGDSALYLCASSPTSGSYNEQFFGPGTRLTVL.

In this sample, this clone turned up a few times. This rearrangement joins TRBV5-1 to TRBJ2-1; D is possibly TRBD2 (6 bases). The CDR3 consists of 15 residues. The V gene's germline CDR1 is SGHRS and CDR2 YFSETQ. The V end was cut by 1 base, the J end by 5 bases, with 13 bases between. DNA of the CDR3: TGCGCCAGCAGCTTGCAGACGGGGGTGAACAATGAGCAGTTCTTC. Its translation: CASSLQTGVNNEQFF.

This clone was seen a handful of times. The chain employs TRBV2 and TRBJ2-2; TRBD2 is a possible D gene (5 bases). CDR1 is SNHLY, CDR2 FYNNEI, per germline. The CDR3 has 15 residues. V was trimmed by 4 bases and J by 0 bases, leaving 9 bases between them. The CDR3 DNA follows: TGTGCCAGCAGTGTTCGGGGAACGAACACCGGGGAGCTGTTTTTT. Amino acids: CASSVRGTNTGELFF.

This clone came up a few times. The rearrangement joins TRBV27 to TRBJ2-3; TRBD2 agrees at 15 bases. V lost 5 bases, J lost 4 bases, and 10 bases stayed unmatched. The germline V gene encodes CDR1 MNHEY and CDR2 SMNVEV (reference sequence). The CDR3 is 18 residues long. In nucleotides, the CDR3 is TGTGCCAGCAGTCCTGGGGGGACTAGCGGGAGGAGGGCAGATACGCAGTATTTT. Translation gives CASSPGGTSGRRADTQYF.

The chain recombines TRBV25-1 with TRBJ2-7, with TRBD1 matching 10 bases. There are 15 residues in the CDR3. Germline loops: CDR1 MGHDK, CDR2 SYGVNS. With V trimmed by 3 bases and J by 1 base, 3 bases remained unmatched. The CDR3 DNA is TGTGCCAGCAGTGACCAGGGACAGGGGTCCTACGAGCAGTACTTC. Translating it yields CASSDQGQGSYEQYF.

This clone was recorded a few times. The chain employs TRBV4-1 and TRBJ2-7, with D perhaps matching TRBD2 (5 bases). CDR3 length equals 15 residues. Looked up from germline, CDR1 is MGHRA and CDR2 is YSYEKL. The germline V and J ends were trimmed by 4 bases and 0 bases, with 13 bases remaining between them. CDR3 bases: TGCGCCAGCAGCCGCCCCGGACTTAGCTCCTACGAGCAGTACTTC. Its protein is CASSRPGLSSYEQYF.

This rearrangement joins TRBV15 to TRBJ2-5, with TRBD2 identical over 8 bases. Unmatched junction bases numbered 16, after V lost 5 bases and J lost 5 bases. Germline V lookup: CDR1 LNHNV, CDR2 YYDKDF (reference sequence). The CDR3 is 17 amino acids. The CDR3 region has the DNA TGTGCCACCAGCGGCCGCCCTTCTCCGGGACTAGTTGAGACCCAGTACTTC. Protein sequence: CATSGRPSPGLVETQYF.

This clone was detected a few times. This chain links TRBV7-2 with TRBJ2-3; the D is unclear. CDR3 length: 15 amino acids. Germline V lookup: CDR1 SGHTA, CDR2 FQGNSA. Trimming shortened V by 2 bases and J by 0 bases, and 9 bases separated the two germline ends. In DNA, the CDR3 is TGTGCCAGCAGCTTAACCCGAGCTAGCACAGATACGCAGTATTTT. Translated: CASSLTRASTDTQYF.

The V gene is TRBV29-1, the J gene TRBJ1-2, with D hard to call. Germline V gene lookup returns CDR1 SQVTM and CDR2 ANQGSEA. There are 13 residues in the CDR3. The germline V and J ends were trimmed by 3 bases and 0 bases, with 8 bases remaining between them. The CDR3 here is CSVEGRSNYGYTF. The DNA of the CDR3 is TGCAGCGTTGAGGGCAGGTCTAACTATGGCTACACCTTC.

J is TRBJ1-2 and V is TRBV9, with D possibly matching TRBD1 (5 bases). Between the trimmed V and J ends, which lost 6 bases and 4 bases, there was a span of 10 bases. CDR3 length: 12 amino acids. The germline V gene has CDR1 SGDLS and CDR2 YYNGEE. CDR3 amino acids: CASKPQGYGYTF. The DNA for the CDR3 is TGTGCCAGCAAACCGCAGGGCTATGGCTACACCTTC.

V and J are TRBV7-9 and TRBJ2-2; 9 nucleotides align to TRBD1. The CDR3 is made up of 15 amino acids. In germline, CDR1 is SEHNR, CDR2 FQNEAQ (reference sequence). The V and J ends lost 3 bases and 2 bases, in that order; junction bases with no gene match: 1. CDR3 sequence: CASSLGQGNTGELFF. CDR3 nucleotide sequence: TGTGCCAGCAGCTTGGGACAGGGCAACACCGGGGAGCTGTTTTTT.

The genes are TRBV28 and TRBJ2-1, with TRBD2 as a possible D gene (5 bases). From germline, CDR1 is MDHEN and CDR2 SYDVKM. The CDR3 has 11 residues. Trimming took off 4 bases at V and 10 bases at J, with 8 bases between the two ends. CDR3 residues: CASSSRLEQFF. Written as DNA, the CDR3 is TGTGCCAGCAGTTCGCGACTAGAGCAGTTCTTC.